This T cell receptor beta chain was captured by sequencing in a study of PD-1 blockade in classical Hodgkin lymphoma. Overall study findings and caveats: Compared with baseline, CD4+ but not CD8+ TCR diversity had risen significantly by C4D1. Baseline diversity resembling that of newly diagnosed patients was seen in complete responders.

Sequencing used immunoSEQ multiplex PCR; TCRdb keeps in-frame clones, though not all of them. This sample carries 10,000 to 15,000 clones, approximately 79% of them seen once, and the ten largest clones take about 25%. Trimming shortened V by 2 bases and J by 4 bases, and 9 bases separated the two germline ends. This CDR3 has 14 residues. Germline loops: CDR1 MGHRA, CDR2 YSYEKL. This clone is termed medium-sized. Its antigen is unidentified. Exposure to brentuximab vedotin varied, and each patient had relapsed following autologous stem cell transplantation. The chain combines TRBV4-1 with TRBJ2-1; D remains unclear. The TCR comes from a human donor with classical Hodgkin lymphoma. Sequencing was performed on peripheral blood mononuclear cells (PBMCs), taken at baseline. The CDR3 region is CASSQTTFYNEQFF. The CDR3 DNA sequence: TGCGCCAGCAGCCAAACGACCTTTTACAATGAGCAGTTCTTC.